The 23 T cell receptor beta chains listed next were all sequenced from one sample in a study of T-cell reconstitution after alpha-beta-depleted transplantation in children. A library of TCRbeta sequences, prepared with unique molecular identifiers, was generated. TCRdb ran MiXCR on the PCR reads and lists one entry per CDR3 protein. The sample carries fewer than 750,000 distinct CDR3 sequences, roughly 30% recorded once. The material sequenced was PBMCs, taken before TCRalphabeta/CD19-depleted stem cell transplant. These receptors all stem from a boy younger than two with Wiskott-Aldrich syndrome, due to receive a stem cell transplant.

This clonotype was detected only a few times. This CDR3 reads CATSVGYEQYF. The CDR3 DNA reads TGTGCCACCAGTGTGGGCTACGAGCAGTACTTC. This chain uses TRBV24-1 with TRBJ2-7; D call uncertain. The V and J ends lost 5 bases and 3 bases respectively, with 4 bases between them. CDR1 KGHDR and CDR2 SFDVKD come from the germline V gene. This CDR3 region has 11 residues.

The genes are TRBV20-1 and TRBJ1-5, with 10 bases identical to TRBD1. J was trimmed by 1 base and V by 6 bases; bases with no gene match: 9. In germline, CDR1 is DFQATT, CDR2 SNEGSKA (reference sequence). The CDR3 has 16 residues. As DNA, the CDR3 is TGCAGTGCGACCGGGACAGGGGCTCGAAGCAATCAGCCCCAGCATTTT. This codes for CSATGTGARSNQPQHF.

J is TRBJ1-1 and V is TRBV5-1, with no clear D. The CDR3 length is 16 residues. The germline V gene encodes CDR1 SGHRS and CDR2 YFSETQ. Trimming took 0 bases from V and 1 from J, leaving 13 bases between them. CDR3 loop: CASSLGVRRTNTEAFF. Written as DNA, the CDR3 is TGCGCCAGCAGCTTGGGGGTGAGGCGGACGAACACTGAAGCTTTCTTT.

A few counts support this clonotype. The chain carries TRBV24-1 and TRBJ1-5, with TRBD1 as a possible D gene (5 bases). The CDR3 is 14 amino acids. From germline, CDR1 is KGHDR and CDR2 SFDVKD. V lost 5 bases, J lost 6 bases, and 13 bases lay in between. The CDR3 nucleotides are TGTGCCACCAGTGGGACACGGGGCGGTCAGCCCCAGCATTTT. This encodes CATSGTRGGQPQHF.

This clonotype occurred a few times. V and J are TRBV29-1 and TRBJ2-7, with D perhaps TRBD1 (6 bases). Germline CDR1 SQVTM, CDR2 ANQGSEA. CDR3 length equals 12 residues. V lost 6 bases to trimming and J lost 2 bases, with 11 bases between them. CDR3 bases: TGCAGCGTAAGGACAGAACCCTACGAGCAGTACTTC. Translation: CSVRTEPYEQYF.

This sequence joins TRBV20-1 and TRBJ1-4; D is possibly TRBD1 (6 bases). The CDR3 runs to 13 residues. The V end was cut by 6 bases, the J end by 11 bases, with 19 bases between. Germline V lookup: CDR1 DFQATT, CDR2 SNEGSKA (reference sequence). The CDR3 bases are TGCAGTGCGGCCGGACAGCCGGGGGGGAAACTGTTTTTT. Residues: CSAAGQPGGKLFF.

The table lists this clonotype with a few counts. The chain recombines TRBV12-3 or TRBV12-4 with TRBJ1-5, with D perhaps TRBD1 (5 bases). Deletions cut 0 bases from V and 5 bases from J, with 17 bases between. This CDR3 contains 17 residues. The CDR3 sequence: CASSLALGGGRDQPQHF. The CDR3 DNA reads as TGTGCCAGCAGTTTAGCGCTCGGGGGTGGTCGGGATCAGCCCCAGCATTTT.

This clonotype has ten or more counts. An end of the junction does not agree with germline; a read error may underlie this. The chain combines TRBV10-3 with TRBJ2-5; D gene uncertain. Germline-derived CDR1 and CDR2 are ENHRY and SYGVKD. The CDR3 covers 13 residues. The CDR3 loop is CAISRTAQGTQYF. In nucleotides, the CDR3 is TGTGCCATCAGCCGAACAGCCCAAGGGACCCAGTACTTC.

The V call is TRBV5-1, the J call TRBJ2-5, with TRBD1 matching 7 bases. In germline, CDR1 is SGHRS, CDR2 YFSETQ. The CDR3 has 14 residues. The trim removed 0 bases at V and 5 bases at J, leaving 4 bases unmatched. The CDR3 bases are TGCGCCAGCAGCTTGGCGGACAGGACGGAGACCCAGTACTTC. Its protein is CASSLADRTETQYF.

The J gene is TRBJ2-7, the V gene TRBV5-1; perhaps TRBD2 as D (5 bases). Germline values: CDR1 SGHRS, CDR2 YFSETQ. CDR3 size: 12 residues. The germline V and J ends were trimmed by 5 bases and 2 bases, with 8 bases remaining between them. The CDR3 DNA is TGCGCCAGCAGAGAGGGAGCCTACGAGCAGTACTTC. Translated: CASREGAYEQYF.

This clonotype was seen a handful of times. The V and J genes are TRBV7-9 and TRBJ1-2; maybe TRBD1 (5 bases). This CDR3 region has 15 residues. Germline CDR1 and CDR2: SEHNR and FQNEAQ (reference sequence). V dropped 5 bases and J dropped 1 base, with 14 bases sitting between them. CDR3 bases: TGTGCCAGCAGCCCAGGGTCAGGGCGTAACTATGGCTACACCTTC. Translating it yields CASSPGSGRNYGYTF.

This chain joins TRBV5-6 and TRBJ1-1, with D hard to call. Germline values: CDR1 SGHDT, CDR2 YYEEEE. The CDR3 loop spans 16 amino acids. The V gene lost 3 bases and the J gene lost 1 base, with 16 bases spanning the gap. The CDR3 DNA reads TGTGCCAGCAGCTCCATTCGGGAGGGATGGAACACTGAAGCTTTCTTT. Its translation is CASSSIREGWNTEAFF.

The chain combines TRBV5-1 with TRBJ2-3; D ambiguous. V gave up 4 bases and J gave up 4 bases, with 10 bases separating them. From germline, CDR1 is SGHRS and CDR2 YFSETQ. The CDR3 runs to 13 residues. The CDR3 DNA reads TGCGCCAGCAGCCTAGAGACCCCAGATACGCAGTATTTT. Encoded protein: CASSLETPDTQYF.

This clonotype came up a few times. The chain recombines TRBV5-1 with TRBJ1-1, with D maybe TRBD1 (5 bases). This CDR3 spans 15 amino acids. Trimming stripped 0 bases from V and 2 bases from J, with 11 bases between. The germline gives CDR1 SGHRS, CDR2 YFSETQ. CDR3 sequence (DNA): TGCGCCAGCAGCTTGGATTACCAGGGCAACACTGAAGCTTTCTTT. It encodes CASSLDYQGNTEAFF. The whole variable domain, remainder taken from reference TRBV5-1 and TRBJ1-1, is KAGVTQTPRYLIKTRGQQVTLSCSPISGHRSVSWYQQTPGQGLQFLFEYFSETQRNKGNFPGRFSGRQFSNSRSEMNVSTLELGDSALYLCASSLDYQGNTEAFFGQGTRLTVV.

The chain uses TRBV24-1 and TRBJ2-1, with 9 bases aligning to TRBD1. The V gene's germline CDR1 is KGHDR and CDR2 SFDVKD. J lost 5 bases, V lost 4 bases, and 5 bases had no gene match. The CDR3 contains 15 residues. The CDR3 bases are TGTGCCACCAGTGACCCCAGGACAGGGGACAATGAGCAGTTCTTC. Translating it yields CATSDPRTGDNEQFF.

With regard to this clonotype: A junction boundary mismatches the germline segment, possibly from a read error. V usage is TRBV20-1 and J usage is TRBJ2-1; 7 positions agree with TRBD2. Germline-derived CDR1 and CDR2 are DFQATT and SNEGSKA (reference sequence). The CDR3 spans 14 residues. CDR3 coding DNA: TGCAGTTCTAGAGTCCCTAGCGGCTACAATGAGCAGTTCTTC. Translating gives CSSRVPSGYNEQFF.

Only a few counts were recorded for this clonotype. This chain connects TRBV7-2 to TRBJ2-3; D is perhaps TRBD1 (7 bases). The CDR3 spans 15 residues. Looked up from germline, CDR1 is SGHTA and CDR2 is FQGNSA. V was clipped by 1 base and J by 5 bases, with 13 bases between them. In nucleotides, the CDR3 is TGTGCCAGCAGCTTAGGGCGCCAGGGGGGAGATACGCAGTATTTT. It is translated as CASSLGRQGGDTQYF.

J is TRBJ2-3 and V is TRBV5-1; the D is unclear. CDR1 SGHRS and CDR2 YFSETQ come from the germline V gene. Trimming removed 2 bases at V and 2 bases at J, with 9 bases between. There are 14 residues in the CDR3. The CDR3 DNA follows: TGCGCCAGCAGCTTCGACGGATACACAGATACGCAGTATTTT. Amino acids: CASSFDGYTDTQYF.

The chain couples TRBV20-1 to TRBJ2-7, with 11 bases that match TRBD2. The J segment lost 0 bases and the V segment lost 6 bases, leaving 10 bases of the junction unmatched. Germline V gene sequence: CDR1 DFQATT, CDR2 SNEGSKA (reference sequence). This CDR3 is built from 16 residues. CDR3 in DNA: TGCAGTGCCCCTCAAGGGGGACTAGCGGTCTCCTACGAGCAGTACTTC. This encodes CSAPQGGLAVSYEQYF.

This sequence joins TRBV24-1 and TRBJ2-5, with D perhaps TRBD1 (6 bases). The CDR3 runs 14 residues. V gave up 3 bases and J gave up 5 bases, with 12 bases separating them. Germline V gene lookup returns CDR1 KGHDR and CDR2 SFDVKD. The CDR3 here is CATSDPGEWETQYF. DNA of the CDR3: TGTGCCACCAGTGATCCAGGGGAATGGGAGACCCAGTACTTC.

V usage is TRBV11-2 and J usage is TRBJ2-1, with a weak D call TRBD2 (5 bases). In germline, CDR1 is SGHAT, CDR2 FQNNGV. The CDR3 spans 13 residues. The ends were cut back, 4 bases at V and 6 bases at J, with 10 bases in the middle. The CDR3 here is CASSSGLTNEQFF. CDR3 DNA sequence: TGTGCCAGCAGCTCAGGACTGACCAATGAGCAGTTCTTC.

The gene calls are TRBV5-1 and TRBJ1-1; 7 bases are a match to TRBD1. Germline CDR1 is SGHRS and CDR2 is YFSETQ. With V trimmed by 1 base and J by 4 bases, 7 bases remained unmatched. The CDR3 has 15 residues. The CDR3 DNA is TGCGCCAGCAGCTTGCCGATCGCAGGGGGCACTGAAGCTTTCTTT. Protein: CASSLPIAGGTEAFF.

This clonotype was counted a few times. The genes are TRBV4-2 and TRBJ2-1; D remains ambiguous. Trimming stripped 0 bases from V and 4 bases from J, with 7 bases between. This CDR3 region has 14 residues. Germline CDR1 is LGHNA and CDR2 is YNFKEQ. CDR3 sequence (DNA): TGTGCCAGCAGCCAAGAAATAGGATACAATGAGCAGTTCTTC. Translation: CASSQEIGYNEQFF.